This TCR beta chain was retrieved from a study of blood T cell repertoires in COVID-19. A single count supports this clone. With 5 bases removed from V and 0 bases from J, the gap between germline ends came to 10 bases. CDR1 is SEHNR and CDR2 is FQNEAQ in the germline V gene (reference sequence). This CDR3 region has 14 residues. Repertoires were generated with immunoSEQ multiplex PCR, while TCRdb's copy carries only in-frame clones and drops some. The table lists 60,000 to 70,000 clones, around 90% of them singletons, with about a tenth in the top ten. Adults between about 18 and 89 years of age took part from more than 20 US areas. Two negative PCRs, clearance, or symptom resolution characterized the recovered Cohort 3 donors.

The specimen was PBMCs or T cells enriched from blood (not recorded which). The receptor's source is a woman aged 40 to 50 who had recovered from COVID-19. This chain connects TRBV7-9 to TRBJ1-1; D gene ambiguous. CDR3 region: CASSPRTLNTEAFF. The CDR3 DNA sequence: TGTGCCAGCAGCCCCCGGACTTTGAACACTGAAGCTTTCTTT.